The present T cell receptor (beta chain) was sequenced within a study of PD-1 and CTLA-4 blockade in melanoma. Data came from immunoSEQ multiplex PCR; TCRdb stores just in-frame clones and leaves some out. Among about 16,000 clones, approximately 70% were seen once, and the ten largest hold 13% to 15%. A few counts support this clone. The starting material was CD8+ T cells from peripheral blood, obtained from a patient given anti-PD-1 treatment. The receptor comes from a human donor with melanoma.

As DNA, the CDR3 is TGTGCCAGCAGCCAAGACGTGGGGGGGGATTCCCCCTACGAGCAGTACTTC. Translating gives CASSQDVGGDSPYEQYF. This chain joins TRBV4-2 and TRBJ2-7; 7 nucleotides match TRBD2. After removal of 0 bases from V and 2 bases from J, the junction contained 10 bases not matched to a gene. Germline lookup yields CDR1 LGHNA and CDR2 YNFKEQ. The CDR3 contains 17 residues.